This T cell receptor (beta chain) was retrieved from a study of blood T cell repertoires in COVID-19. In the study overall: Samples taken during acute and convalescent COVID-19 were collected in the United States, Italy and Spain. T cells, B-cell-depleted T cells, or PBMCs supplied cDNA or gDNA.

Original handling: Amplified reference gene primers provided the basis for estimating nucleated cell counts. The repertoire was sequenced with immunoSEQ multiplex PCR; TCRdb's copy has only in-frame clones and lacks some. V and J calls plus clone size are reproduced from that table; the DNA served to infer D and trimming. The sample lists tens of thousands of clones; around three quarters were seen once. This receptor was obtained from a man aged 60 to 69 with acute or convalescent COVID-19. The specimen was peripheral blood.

CDR3 region: CASSYSTGDNDGYTF. The CDR3 region has the DNA TGTGCCAGCAGTTACTCCACAGGGGACAACGATGGCTACACCTTC. The chain uses TRBV6-5 and TRBJ1-2; 7 nucleotides agree with TRBD1. This CDR3 has 15 residues. After removal of 0 bases from V and 6 bases from J, the junction contained 7 bases not matched to a gene. The germline V gene has CDR1 MNHEY and CDR2 SVGAGI.